The present entry profiles one T cell receptor beta chain with its context. Its antigen is not known. This specimen belongs to a study of OX40 agonist ivuxolimab in advanced cancers. Study-wide background: Administration of intravenous ivuxolimab to patients occurred every 2 weeks at 0.01 to 10 mg/kg. Broader study findings: The expanded peripheral T cells' antigen specificity was not determined. CD4+ and CD8+ blood T cells expanded clonally by week 6 at 0.1 to 3.0 mg/kg.

The data were produced by immunoSEQ multiplex PCR, yet TCRdb's version contains in-frame clones alone and is incomplete. The sample carries about 54,000 clones, roughly 88% recorded once. Trimming took 11 bases from V and 5 from J, leaving 21 bases between them. This CDR3 is 14 amino acids long. Germline V gene lookup returns CDR1 MNHNS and CDR2 SASEGT. V is TRBV6-1 and J is TRBJ1-2; no definite D call. The sequence derives from an adult with an advanced solid tumor such as melanoma, head and neck, liver or kidney cancer. The sample here was CD4+ or CD8+ T cells sorted from blood, taken in a trial of the OX40 agonist ivuxolimab. DNA for the CDR3: TGTGCCCTAAGCGTTGGGGAAGATTCTTATGGCTACACCTTC. Amino acids: CALSVGEDSYGYTF.